The subject of this entry is one T cell receptor beta chain. Clones were read by immunoSEQ multiplex PCR, and TCRdb kept only the in-frame ones, dropping some. The sample includes about 260,000 clones, over 75% of them seen just once. This sample was taken from a study of blood T cell repertoires in COVID-19. There are 16 residues in the CDR3. Trimming removed 3 bases from V and 2 bases from J, with 17 bases in between. The V gene's germline CDR1 is SEHNR and CDR2 FQNEAQ (reference sequence). The chain has TRBV7-9 and TRBJ2-7; a weak D match, TRBD1 (6 bases). The receptor comes from an older woman with COVID-19, enrolled during active disease. Sequenced: peripheral blood. The CDR3 DNA is TGTGCCAGCAGCTTTTCCGGGGATCGGACAGCCTACGAGCAGTACTTC. Amino acid sequence: CASSFSGDRTAYEQYF. The full variable domain, rest sourced from reference TRBV7-9 and TRBJ2-7, is DTGVSQNPRHKITKRGQNVTFRCDPISEHNRLYWYRQTLGQGPEFLTYFQNEAQLEKSRLLSDRFSAERPKGSFSTLEIQRTEQGDSAMYLCASSFSGDRTAYEQYFGPGTRLTVT.